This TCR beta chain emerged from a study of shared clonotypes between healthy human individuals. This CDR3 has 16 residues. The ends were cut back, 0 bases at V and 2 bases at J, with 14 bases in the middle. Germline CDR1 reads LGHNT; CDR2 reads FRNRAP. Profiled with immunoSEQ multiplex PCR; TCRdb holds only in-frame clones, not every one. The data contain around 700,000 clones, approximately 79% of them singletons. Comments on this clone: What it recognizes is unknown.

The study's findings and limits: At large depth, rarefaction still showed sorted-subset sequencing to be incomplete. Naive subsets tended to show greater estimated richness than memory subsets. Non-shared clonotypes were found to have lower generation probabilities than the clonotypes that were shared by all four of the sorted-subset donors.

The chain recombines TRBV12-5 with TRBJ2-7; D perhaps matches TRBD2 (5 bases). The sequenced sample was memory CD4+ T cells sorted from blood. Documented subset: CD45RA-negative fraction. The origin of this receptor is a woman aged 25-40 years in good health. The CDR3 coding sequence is TGTGCTAGTGGTTTGGTCCTTTCGGGAATCACCTACGAGCAGTACTTC. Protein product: CASGLVLSGITYEQYF. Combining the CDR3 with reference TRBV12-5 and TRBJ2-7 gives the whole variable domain DARVTQTPRHKVTEMGQEVTMRCQPILGHNTVFWYRQTMMQGLELLAYFRNRAPLDDSGMPKDRFSAEMPDATLATLKIQPSEPRDSAVYFCASGLVLSGITYEQYFGPGTRLTVT.